The TCR beta chain described here comes from a study of blood T cell repertoires in COVID-19. Study processing details: Reference gene primer amplification in the assay estimated nucleated cell counts. The assay was immunoSEQ multiplex PCR, and TCRdb's table has in-frame clones only and misses some. The DNA gave D and trimming, while V, J and clone size come from that table. This sample yields about 140,000 clones, of which around 72% are seen a single time; just under 2% belongs to the top ten. This clone was found a few times. Trimming took 8 bases from V and 0 from J; bases not matched to a gene: 5. The CDR3 is made up of 15 amino acids. CDR1 and CDR2 from the germline V gene are SNHLY and FYNNEI.

The chain has TRBV2 and TRBJ2-2, with TRBD2 matching over 8 bases. The TCR comes from a woman aged 60-70 years with acute or convalescent COVID-19. Material for sequencing was peripheral blood. The DNA for the CDR3 is TGTGCCAGCCAAACGGGAGGGTCGAACACCGGGGAGCTGTTTTTT. Its protein product is CASQTGGSNTGELFF.